A selection of T cell receptor beta chains follows, all from one sample in a study of T cells after yellow fever vaccination. Each CDR3 protein is one row after TCRdb ran MiXCR on the 5' RACE reads. This table has about 330,000 distinct CDR3 sequences, roughly 8.4% appearing once. The sample here was PBMCs, taken roughly 45 days after the first yellow fever vaccination. The origin of the receptors is a man aged 18-30 years who received the YFV17D yellow fever vaccine. CDR3s include the opening cysteine and the closing phenylalanine or tryptophan. Fields, in order: J gene, D gene, clone size, V gene, CDR3 protein, CDR3 DNA. A D gene is named only where the DNA matches it firmly. Some rows mark clone size as missing; the rest say once, few, many or name a class of expanded clone.

>TRBJ2-3|NA|few|TRBV6-5
CASSYSVGTDTQYF
TGTGCCAGCAGTTACTCAGTAGGAACAGATACGCAGTATTTT
>TRBJ1-2|NA|few|TRBV29-1
CSDSGATEANYGYTF
TGCAGCGACTCCGGGGCCACGGAAGCTAACTATGGCTACACCTTC
>TRBJ1-2|NA|NA|TRBV7-9
CASSLGQFDGYTF
TGTGCCAGCAGCTTAGGCCAGTTCGATGGCTACACCTTC
>TRBJ2-7|NA|NA|TRBV5-1
CASSLVSRVEQYF
TGCGCCAGCAGCTTGGTCAGCAGGGTCGAGCAGTACTTC
>TRBJ2-7|TRBD1|few|TRBV7-2
CASSSGGQGFFEQYF
TGTGCCAGCAGCTCAGGTGGACAGGGTTTTTTCGAGCAGTACTTC
>TRBJ2-2|TRBD1|many|TRBV7-9
CASSSGGTGELFF
TGTGCCAGCAGTTCAGGGGGCACCGGGGAGCTGTTTTTT
>TRBJ2-1|NA|NA|TRBV19
CASSIGAGQFF
TGTGCCAGTAGTATCGGGGCCGGTCAGTTCTTC
>TRBJ2-3|NA|many|TRBV19
CASSTSLTDTQYF
TGTGCCAGTAGTACCAGCCTCACAGATACGCAGTATTTT
>TRBJ2-1|NA|few|TRBV7-2
CASSRTADNEQFF
TGTGCCAGCAGCCGTACCGCCGACAATGAGCAGTTCTTC
>TRBJ1-5|TRBD1|few|TRBV6-4
CASGVSNRDRDLSNQPQHF
TGTGCCAGCGGAGTCTCGAACCGGGACAGAGACCTTAGCAATCAGCCCCAGCATTTT
>TRBJ2-7|NA|NA|TRBV6-1
CASNPQGLVHHEQYF
TGTGCCAGCAACCCCCAGGGACTCGTTCATCACGAGCAGTACTTC
>TRBJ1-1|NA|NA|TRBV5-1
CASSTGRTEAFF
TGCGCCAGCAGCACAGGGAGAACTGAAGCTTTCTTT
>TRBJ2-1|TRBD1|few|TRBV19
CASSNLPGQGTYNEQFF
TGTGCCAGTAGTAACCTCCCGGGACAGGGCACCTACAATGAGCAGTTCTTC
>TRBJ1-2|NA|few|TRBV6-5
CASSYDLAGRNGYTF
TGTGCCAGCAGTTACGATCTTGCGGGGAGGAATGGCTACACCTTC
>TRBJ2-5|TRBD2|NA|TRBV20-1
CSASTSDGETQYF
TGCAGTGCGTCTACTAGCGACGGGGAGACCCAGTACTTC
>TRBJ2-4|NA|NA|TRBV28
CASSLSMDIQYF
TGTGCCAGCAGTTTAAGTATGGACATTCAGTACTTC